This paragraph reports one T cell receptor beta chain. The data originate from a study of blood T cell repertoires in COVID-19. Some clones are missing from TCRdb's copy, which holds only in-frame ones; the method was immunoSEQ multiplex PCR. The table has around 150,000 clones, just over 85% seen once. This CDR3 region has 17 residues. Germline V gene sequence: CDR1 MGHRA, CDR2 YSYEKL. Trimming took off 4 bases at V and 0 bases at J, with 16 bases between the two ends. This chain connects TRBV4-1 to TRBJ2-1; D is undetermined. The sequence derives from a man between 65 and 85 years old with acute or convalescent COVID-19. The specimen sequenced was peripheral blood. CDR3 loop: CASSRLTSVGSYNEQFF. CDR3 nucleotides: TGCGCCAGCAGCCGCCTTACCTCAGTTGGCTCCTACAATGAGCAGTTCTTC.